This note documents a single T cell receptor (beta chain) sequence. V was cut by 1 base and J by 0 bases, with 11 bases left in between. CDR3 length: 16 amino acids. Per the germline V gene, CDR1 is SGHRS and CDR2 is YFSETQ. These data originate in a study of blood T cell repertoires in COVID-19. The overall study: The study drew acute and convalescent COVID-19 samples from the United States, Italy and Spain.

Enrolled during active infection, Seattle patients were then followed longitudinally. Sequenced by immunoSEQ multiplex PCR; TCRdb stores in-frame clones only, minus some. Of around 340,000 clones in the sample, approximately 86% are singletons; the top ten hold roughly 6.6%. The TCR originated in a woman in her sixties with COVID-19, enrolled during active disease. The V gene is TRBV5-1, the J gene TRBJ1-3; the D is unclear. The specimen was peripheral blood. In nucleotides, the CDR3 is TGCGCCAGCAGCTTGAGTAGATCGAACTCTGGAAACACCATATATTTT. Protein sequence: CASSLSRSNSGNTIYF.